The rows below give T cell receptor beta chains drawn from one sample of a study of cytomegalovirus exposure and HLA in healthy donors. Using immunoSEQ multiplex PCR, the repertoire was profiled, and TCRdb retains in-frame clones only, with some absent. The table gives 150,000 or so clones; the top ten clones make up around 2.2% of it. The sequencing input was PBMCs. The receptors stem from a woman aged 18-29 years in good health and CMV-seronegative. Both conserved end residues are trimmed from each CDR3. Each record gives: V gene, J gene, D gene, CDR3 protein. A D gene is named only where the DNA matches it firmly.

>TRBV6-4|TRBJ2-1|TRBD2
ASSQREDHNEQF
>TRBV11-3|TRBJ2-3|.
ASSLDQLTDTQY
>TRBV30|TRBJ2-7|.
AWGPRSNEQY
>TRBV7-3|TRBJ2-2|.
ASSIRRAGELF
>TRBV15|TRBJ2-5|.
ATSRGRGEGQETQY
>TRBV7-6|TRBJ2-2|TRBD2
ASSLSSGLAGHTGELF
>TRBV19|TRBJ2-7|TRBD1
ASSLTGGREQY
>TRBV30|TRBJ2-3|TRBD2
AWSVQVAGAHFSTDTQY
>TRBV19|TRBJ1-1|TRBD1
ASSIEWTGEAF
>TRBV6-5|TRBJ2-1|.
ASSYQRDRYNEQF
>TRBV29-1|TRBJ2-5|TRBD1
SVEDRRKQETQY
>TRBV7-2|TRBJ1-2|.
ASSLNYLGGGQGGYT
>TRBV11-2|TRBJ1-1|TRBD1
ASSQGTGPEAF
>TRBV4-1|TRBJ2-7|TRBD2
ASSHPGGAEQY
>TRBV4-2|TRBJ2-1|TRBD2
ASSQKLETSGAYNEQF
>TRBV19|TRBJ2-3|TRBD1
ASSIGRGQVTDTQY
>TRBV2|TRBJ1-4|.
ASSLGLNEKLF
>TRBV5-4|TRBJ1-4|TRBD1
ASSEGQQTNEKLF
>TRBV6-5|TRBJ2-7|.
ASSYSTESAYEQY
>TRBV2|TRBJ1-2|TRBD1
ASSRTGGPTFYGYT
>TRBV4-2|TRBJ2-2|TRBD2
ASSDRPNPGLAANAGELF
>TRBV29-1|TRBJ1-2|TRBD1
SVHPGQDRYGYT
>TRBV5-4|TRBJ2-4|TRBD2
ASSLNPGLKNIQY